The subject of this entry is one TCR beta chain. No antigen is known for it. Within one base of it there is no much larger clone, and no base qualities were kept. The V end loses 7 bases and the J end loses 4 bases, and a stretch of 11 bases separates them. From the germline V gene, CDR1 is MDHEN and CDR2 is SYDVKM. The CDR3 goes from the cysteine to the phenylalanine over 12 residues. Only the CDR3 portion is preserved as DNA: 36 bases, with reading frame beginning at the first base. The sample belongs to a study of blood T cells in healthy people across ages (dated by TCRdb to the mid-2010s). Background on the whole study: In model experiments, template switching captured about one uniquely barcoded TCR beta cDNA molecule for every two T cells. The study measured age-related changes in TCR beta repertoire diversity using deep sequencing normalized with unique cDNA molecular identifiers. The donors were divided into four age groups: young (average approximately 15 years), middle-aged (about 41), aged (approximately 59) and long-lived (roughly 82). Using the same blood draw, the study looked at two additional independent replicas of 1 million unique cDNA reads for two donors, one aged 18 to 30 and the other aged 80 or older. Results and caveats for the whole study, not just this receptor: Because profiling used bulk unsorted PBMCs, naive and antigen-experienced compartments could not be compared conclusively. Because the CMV infection status of the donors was unknown, age-related changes in expanded clonotypes may potentially have been confounded. Estimates of total diversity based on one million sequenced T cells were considered lower bounds and underestimates. The long-lived group showed more naive CD4+ T cells, fewer expanded clones and increased TCR diversity than the aged group, suggesting age selection. Observed TCR beta diversity per million T cells fell roughly linearly with age, and a significant reduction was already apparent by age around 40. Observed TCR beta diversity correlated strongly with the percentage of naive T cells measured by flow cytometry.

Systemically healthy Caucasian individuals from Russia, around 39 in total and aged about 6 to 95 years, were included as donors. Each donor gave 9 to 10 milliliters of peripheral blood, collected into EDTA-treated Vacutainer tubes. PBMCs were isolated by Ficoll-Paque density-gradient centrifugation, with at least 7 million obtained per sample. Total RNA was extracted from PBMCs with Trizol reagent, with at least 5.5 micrograms obtained per sample. Naive CD45RAhigh/CD27high T cell percentages were measured by flow cytometry on a PBMC aliquot from every donor. Preparation of the library involved 5' RACE. The sequencer was an Illumina HiSeq 2500. The second PCR ran for roughly 7 to 12 cycles and used a J-beta primer mix along with a sample-barcoded 5' primer. Each TCR beta cDNA molecule received a unique molecular identifier from a template-switch 5' adaptor carrying 12 random nucleotides. Each sample yielded at least 2.5 million CDR3-containing paired-end reads. All of the RNA was converted into first-strand cDNA using the Mint cDNA synthesis kit, with a TRBC-specific oligonucleotide serving as the primer. Following uracil-DNA glycosylase treatment, all cDNA underwent a first 18-cycle PCR with the universal primers M1SS and BC2_uni_R. The paper's data handling went like this. For normalization, 1 million high-quality reads were randomly selected from each sample, with every read carrying a distinct molecular identifier. Reads sharing molecular identifiers were discarded rather than binned into consensus sequences. CDR3 identification, clonotype clustering and error correction used MiTCR with a Q25 quality threshold and the strictest error-elimination algorithm. A nonparametric unseen species model with Euler transformation was used to estimate lower-bound total TCR beta diversity. TCRdb reanalyzed the raw reads on its own, using fastp at Q25 for trimming and MiXCR for clone calling, and kept in-frame beta chains. Every entry covers one CDR3 protein and lists the most common genes and DNA from its rows. These V and J calls derive from TCRdb rather than the authors' analysis. Across this sample there are approximately 580,000 distinct CDR3 sequences, with less than 25% seen only once. Clones ranked in the top ten supply approximately 10% of the sample.

These data were also reused for a study on T cells of mothers and their children. Looking at the second paper: Nine systemically healthy Caucasian individuals served as donors, namely three mothers together with their six children. cDNA synthesis used all of the extracted RNA, with approximately 1.4 ug of RNA in each 15 ul reaction. Sample barcodes and 2-4 random nucleotides were added via the M1S primer in the second PCR. Each mother yielded over 8.5 million TCR beta CDR3 reads and each child some 3 million reads. TCR recombination output is similarly shaped by thymic selection in related and unrelated pairs, with a minor effect exerted by inherited differences. Related mother-child pairs always showed normalized repertoire overlap that was slightly higher than in unrelated mother-child pairs, though the difference was never significant. No persistent microchimeric T cell clones were detected, at a sensitivity of roughly 93 clones per million clonotypes. The study used deep NGS to compare TCR beta repertoires of mothers and children, seeking features distinguishing related mother-child pairs from unrelated individuals. Mothers averaged roughly 36 +/- 4 years of age and children averaged about 10 +/- 4 years. Libraries were sequenced on Illumina HiSeq 2000 with 100+100 nt paired-end reads after adapter ligation with NEBNext reagents. To prevent cross-contamination, the mother and child libraries were prepared one month apart and sequenced in separate runs. For each donor, between roughly 500,000 and 2,300,000 distinct TCR beta clonotypes were identified. Naive TCR beta clonotypes were estimated from low-frequency clonotypes matched to each donor's FACS-determined naive share, without sorting.

Recombination joined TRBV28 with TRBJ2-7; no D gene can be assigned with confidence. The TCR was taken from a boy younger than 18 in good health. Input material: blood. This receptor has the CDR3 CASTHLGYEQYF. The DNA reads as follows: TGTGCCAGCACCCATTTAGGGTACGAGCAGTACTTC.